The rows below give T cell receptor beta chains drawn from one sample of a study of T-cell reconstitution after alpha-beta-depleted transplantation in children. TCRdb fed the PCR reads into MiXCR, producing one record per CDR3 protein. This sample has 780,000 or so distinct CDR3 sequences, with under 20% found just once. The source material was PBMCs, mostly from graft donor cells, sampled 360 days after TCRalphabeta/CD19-depleted stem cell transplant. The receptors originated from a male patient between 5 and 17 years old who had a stem cell transplant for acute lymphoblastic leukemia, so the T cells may come from the graft donor. The CDR3 runs from the conserved cysteine through the conserved F or W. The D gene is left open where the match is weak.

TRBJ2-3 NA TRBV7-3 CASSPRTTQYF
TRBJ2-2 NA TRBV9 CASSVPKGGGSGELFF
TRBJ2-1 NA TRBV18 CASSPVVGFHNEQFF
TRBJ2-4 TRBD2 TRBV27 CASSTGLANNIQYF
TRBJ1-2 TRBD1 TRBV12-3/TRBV12-4 CASRTGVLNNGYTF
TRBJ2-1 TRBD2 TRBV10-3 CAIRASSGRGPSGNEQFF
TRBJ2-7 TRBD2 TRBV20-1 CSAIRGVYEQYF
TRBJ2-7 NA TRBV5-1 CASSLEAFTYEQYF
TRBJ1-1 NA TRBV10-3 CATQGGTEAFF
TRBJ2-1 TRBD2 TRBV5-1 CASSTGLAAYNEQFF
TRBJ2-6 TRBD1 TRBV11-2 CASSSGTGYSGANVLTF
TRBJ2-2 NA TRBV5-1 CASSLDFGELFF
TRBJ2-1 TRBD2 TRBV28 CASSPSGTSGRWDEQFF
TRBJ2-1 TRBD1 TRBV10-3 CAIQVGQGAGEQFF
TRBJ2-5 NA TRBV24-1 CATSDPHGGETQYF
TRBJ2-7 NA TRBV20-1 CSARDPYSYEQYF
TRBJ2-7 NA TRBV12-3/TRBV12-4 CASSSGRREQYF
TRBJ2-7 TRBD1 TRBV6-1 CASSQTGELGEQYF
TRBJ2-3 TRBD2 TRBV11-3 CASSSLAGLSTDTQYF
TRBJ1-5 NA TRBV12-3/TRBV12-4 CASNRVLSQPQHF
TRBJ2-7 NA TRBV29-1 CSVETGGFYEQYF
TRBJ2-7 NA TRBV5-6 CASASGGYEQYF
TRBJ2-7 TRBD1 TRBV5-1 CASSLTPGTGILLDMF
TRBJ2-7 TRBD1 TRBV29-1 CSVRTRDSRSYEQYF
TRBJ2-1 NA TRBV11-2 CASSLEVDNEQFF
TRBJ2-3 TRBD2 TRBV24-1 CATSDGVAGGTDTQYF
TRBJ1-1 NA TRBV20-1 CSASLTGMNTEAFF
TRBJ2-1 NA TRBV9 CASSVAWNLNEQFF
TRBJ2-7 NA TRBV6-4 CASSDEAAPLYEQYF
TRBJ2-7 NA TRBV29-1 CSVKVGVYEQYF
TRBJ1-1 TRBD1 TRBV29-1 CSDRGNTEAFF
TRBJ2-7 TRBD2 TRBV5-6 CASSFPSGSYEQYF
TRBJ2-1 NA TRBV29-1 CSVEIGLTSSYNEQFF
TRBJ1-2 TRBD1 TRBV7-2 CASSGRQGGYTF
TRBJ2-1 NA TRBV24-1 CATSNWNGRGNEQFF
TRBJ2-4 TRBD1 TRBV6-1 CASSTGQGAKNIQYF
TRBJ2-5 NA TRBV11-2 CASSRPGPYEETQYF